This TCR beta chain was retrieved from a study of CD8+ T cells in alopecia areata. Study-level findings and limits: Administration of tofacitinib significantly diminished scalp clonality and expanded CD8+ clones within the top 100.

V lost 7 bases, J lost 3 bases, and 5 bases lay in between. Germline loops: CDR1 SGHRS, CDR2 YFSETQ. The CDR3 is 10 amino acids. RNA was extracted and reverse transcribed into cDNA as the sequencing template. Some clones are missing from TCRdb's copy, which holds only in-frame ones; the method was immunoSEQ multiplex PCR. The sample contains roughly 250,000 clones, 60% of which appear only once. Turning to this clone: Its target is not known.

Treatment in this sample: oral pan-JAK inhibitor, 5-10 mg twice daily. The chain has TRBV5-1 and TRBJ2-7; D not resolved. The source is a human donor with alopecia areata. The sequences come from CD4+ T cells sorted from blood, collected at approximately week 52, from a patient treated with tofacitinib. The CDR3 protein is CASGFYEQYF. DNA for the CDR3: TGCGCCAGCGGGTTCTACGAGCAGTACTTC.